The T cell receptor (beta chain) under discussion was sequenced for a study of blood T cell repertoires in COVID-19. About the study: Material from acute and convalescent COVID-19 was sourced from the United States, Italy and Spain. T cells, B-cell-depleted T cells, or PBMCs provided the cDNA or gDNA that served as material.

The CDR3 consists of 13 residues. The germline V and J ends were trimmed by 5 bases and 0 bases, with 10 bases remaining between them. In germline, CDR1 is GTSNPN, CDR2 SVGIG (reference sequence). Sequencing used immunoSEQ multiplex PCR; TCRdb keeps in-frame clones, though not all of them. The data contain under 200,000 clones, about four fifths of them singletons. Those who participated ranged in age from roughly 18 to 89 years and resided in about two dozen US areas. This chain uses TRBV30 with TRBJ1-2; D not resolved. Material: PBMCs or T cells enriched from blood (not recorded which). This TCR was recovered from a woman aged 50 to 60 in a cohort exposed to, infected with or recovered from COVID-19 (not recorded which). The CDR3 bases are TGTGCCTGGTCACTCCCCCCTAACTATGGCTACACCTTC. It codes for CAWSLPPNYGYTF.